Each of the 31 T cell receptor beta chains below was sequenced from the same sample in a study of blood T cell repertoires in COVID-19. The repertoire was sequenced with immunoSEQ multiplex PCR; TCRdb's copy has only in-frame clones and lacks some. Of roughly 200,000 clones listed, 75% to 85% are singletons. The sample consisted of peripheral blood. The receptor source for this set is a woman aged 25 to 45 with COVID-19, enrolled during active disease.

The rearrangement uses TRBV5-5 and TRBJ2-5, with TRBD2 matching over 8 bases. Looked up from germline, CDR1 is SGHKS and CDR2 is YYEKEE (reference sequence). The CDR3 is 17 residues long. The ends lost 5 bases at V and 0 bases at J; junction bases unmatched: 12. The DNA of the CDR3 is TGTGCCAGCAGTCGGCGGCTCTGGCGGGGGGACCAAGAGACCCAGTACTTC. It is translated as CASSRRLWRGDQETQYF.

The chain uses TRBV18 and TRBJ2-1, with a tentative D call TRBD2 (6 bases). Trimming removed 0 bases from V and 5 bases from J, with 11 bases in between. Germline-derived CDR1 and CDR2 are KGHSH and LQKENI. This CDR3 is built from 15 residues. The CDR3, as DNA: TGTGCCAGCTCACCACCGAGACTAGGCCACAATGAGCAGTTCTTC. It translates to CASSPPRLGHNEQFF.

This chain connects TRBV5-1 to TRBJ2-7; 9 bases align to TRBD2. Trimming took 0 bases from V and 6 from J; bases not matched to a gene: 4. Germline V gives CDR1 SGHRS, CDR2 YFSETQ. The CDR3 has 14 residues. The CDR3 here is CASSLVSAGGEQYF. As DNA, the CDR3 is TGCGCCAGCAGCTTGGTTTCAGCGGGGGGCGAGCAGTACTTC.

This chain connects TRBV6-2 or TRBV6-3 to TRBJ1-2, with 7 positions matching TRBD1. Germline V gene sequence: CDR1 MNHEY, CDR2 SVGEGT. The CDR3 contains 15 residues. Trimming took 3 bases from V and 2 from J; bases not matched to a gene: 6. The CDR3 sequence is CASSYLQGRNYGYTF. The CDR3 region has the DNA TGTGCCAGCAGTTATCTACAGGGGAGGAACTATGGCTACACCTTC.

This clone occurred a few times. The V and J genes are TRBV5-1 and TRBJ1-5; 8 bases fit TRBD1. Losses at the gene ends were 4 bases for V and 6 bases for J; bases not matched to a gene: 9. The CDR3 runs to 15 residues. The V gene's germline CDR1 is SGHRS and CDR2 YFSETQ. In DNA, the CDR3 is TGCGCCAGCAGCGCGACAGGGGTTGGTGGTCAGCCCCAGCATTTT. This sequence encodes CASSATGVGGQPQHF.

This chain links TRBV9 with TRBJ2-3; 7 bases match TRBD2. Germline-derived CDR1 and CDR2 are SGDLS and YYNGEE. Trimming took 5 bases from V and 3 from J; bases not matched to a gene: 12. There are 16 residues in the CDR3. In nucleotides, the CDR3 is TGTGCCAGCAGGGGGGAGGGTCCAGTTTGGACAGATACGCAGTATTTT. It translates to CASRGEGPVWTDTQYF.

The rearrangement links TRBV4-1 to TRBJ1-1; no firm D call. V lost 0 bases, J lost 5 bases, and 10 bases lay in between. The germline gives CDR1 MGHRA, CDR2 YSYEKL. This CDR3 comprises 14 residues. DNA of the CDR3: TGCGCCAGCAGCCAAGACGAGGGAAGAACTGAAGCTTTCTTT. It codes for CASSQDEGRTEAFF.

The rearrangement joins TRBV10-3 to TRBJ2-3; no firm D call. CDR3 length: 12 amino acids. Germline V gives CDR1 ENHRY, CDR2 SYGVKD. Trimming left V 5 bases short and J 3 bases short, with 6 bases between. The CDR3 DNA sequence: TGTGCCATCAGTTCCGGGACAGATACGCAGTATTTT. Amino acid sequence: CAISSGTDTQYF.

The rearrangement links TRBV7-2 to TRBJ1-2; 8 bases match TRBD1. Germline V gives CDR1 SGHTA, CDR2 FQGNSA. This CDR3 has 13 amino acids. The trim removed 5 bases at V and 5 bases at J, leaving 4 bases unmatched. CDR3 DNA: TGTGCCAGCAGCCCGACAGGGGTGTATGGCTACACCTTC. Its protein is CASSPTGVYGYTF.

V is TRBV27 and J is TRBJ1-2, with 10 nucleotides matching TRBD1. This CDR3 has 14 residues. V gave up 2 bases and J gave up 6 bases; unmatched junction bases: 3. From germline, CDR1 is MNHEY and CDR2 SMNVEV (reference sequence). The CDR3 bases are TGTGCCAGCAGTTTAGGGACAGGGGTGGATGGCTACACCTTC. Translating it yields CASSLGTGVDGYTF.

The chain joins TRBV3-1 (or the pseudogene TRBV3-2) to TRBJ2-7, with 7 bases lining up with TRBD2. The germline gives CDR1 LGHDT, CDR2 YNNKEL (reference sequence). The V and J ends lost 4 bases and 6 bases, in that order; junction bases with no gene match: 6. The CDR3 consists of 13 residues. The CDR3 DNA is TGTGCCAGCAGCCTTGGGACTACAGGCGAGCAGTACTTC. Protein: CASSLGTTGEQYF.

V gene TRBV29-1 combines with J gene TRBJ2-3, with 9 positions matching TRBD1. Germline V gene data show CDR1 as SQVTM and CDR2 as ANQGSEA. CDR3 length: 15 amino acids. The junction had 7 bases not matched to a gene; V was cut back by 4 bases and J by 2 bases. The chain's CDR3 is CSVAPGTGFTDTQYF. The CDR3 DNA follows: TGCAGCGTTGCGCCCGGGACAGGGTTCACAGATACGCAGTATTTT.

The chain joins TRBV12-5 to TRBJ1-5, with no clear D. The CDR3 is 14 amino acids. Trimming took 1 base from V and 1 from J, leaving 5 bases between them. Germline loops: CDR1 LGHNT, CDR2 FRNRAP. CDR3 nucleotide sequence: TGTGCTAGTGGTTTGGCGAGCAGCAATCAGCCCCAGCATTTT. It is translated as CASGLASSNQPQHF.

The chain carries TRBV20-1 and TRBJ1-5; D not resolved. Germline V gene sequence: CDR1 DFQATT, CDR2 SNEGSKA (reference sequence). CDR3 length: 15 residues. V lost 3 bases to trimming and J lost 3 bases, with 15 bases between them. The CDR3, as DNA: TGCAGTGCTAGTAGGGTCTCGGGAGCCAATCAGCCCCAGCATTTT. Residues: CSASRVSGANQPQHF.

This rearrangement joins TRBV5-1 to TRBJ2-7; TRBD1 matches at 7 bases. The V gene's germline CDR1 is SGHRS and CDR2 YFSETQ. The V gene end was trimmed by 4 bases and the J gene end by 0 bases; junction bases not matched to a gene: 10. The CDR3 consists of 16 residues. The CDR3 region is CASSPRDRVLSYEQYF. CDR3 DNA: TGCGCCAGCAGCCCAAGGGACAGAGTCCTCTCCTACGAGCAGTACTTC.

CDR3 amino acids: CASSATGAYEQYF. The CDR3 nucleotides read TGCGCCAGCAGCGCGACAGGGGCCTACGAGCAGTACTTC. The genes are TRBV5-1 and TRBJ2-7, with 8 positions matching TRBD1. After removal of 4 bases from V and 2 bases from J, the junction contained 2 bases not matched to a gene. From germline, CDR1 is SGHRS and CDR2 YFSETQ. CDR3 length equals 13 residues.

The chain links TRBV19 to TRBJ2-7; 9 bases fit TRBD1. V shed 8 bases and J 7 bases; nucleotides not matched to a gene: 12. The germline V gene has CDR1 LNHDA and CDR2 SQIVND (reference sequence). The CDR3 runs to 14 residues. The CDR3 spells CASVPGTGSDEQYF. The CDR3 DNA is TGTGCCAGTGTTCCCGGGACAGGGTCTGATGAGCAGTACTTC. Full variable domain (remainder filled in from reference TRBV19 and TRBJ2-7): DGGITQSPKYLFRKEGQNVTLSCEQNLNHDAMYWYRQDPGQGLRLIYYSQIVNDFQKGDIAEGYSVSREKKESFPLTVTSAQKNPTAFYLCASVPGTGSDEQYFGPGTRLTVT.

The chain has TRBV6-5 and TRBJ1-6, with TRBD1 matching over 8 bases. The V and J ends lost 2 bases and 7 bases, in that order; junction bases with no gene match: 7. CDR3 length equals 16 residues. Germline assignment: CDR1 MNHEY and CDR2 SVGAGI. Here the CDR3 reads CASSYGAGGINSPLHF. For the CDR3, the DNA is TGTGCCAGCAGTTACGGGGCAGGGGGCATCAATTCACCCCTCCACTTT.

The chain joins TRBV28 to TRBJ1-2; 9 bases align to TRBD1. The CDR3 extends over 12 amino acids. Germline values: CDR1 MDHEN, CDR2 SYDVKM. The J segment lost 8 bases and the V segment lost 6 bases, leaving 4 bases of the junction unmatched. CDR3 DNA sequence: TGTGCCAGCAGGACAGGGGGTGGGGGCTACACCTTC. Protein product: CASRTGGGGYTF.

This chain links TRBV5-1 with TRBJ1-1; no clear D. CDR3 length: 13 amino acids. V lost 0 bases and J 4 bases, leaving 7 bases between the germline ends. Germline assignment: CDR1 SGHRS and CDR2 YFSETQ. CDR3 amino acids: CASSLASVTEAFF. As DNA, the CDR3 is TGCGCCAGCAGCTTGGCGTCTGTCACTGAAGCTTTCTTT. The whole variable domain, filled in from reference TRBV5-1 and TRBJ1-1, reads KAGVTQTPRYLIKTRGQQVTLSCSPISGHRSVSWYQQTPGQGLQFLFEYFSETQRNKGNFPGRFSGRQFSNSRSEMNVSTLELGDSALYLCASSLASVTEAFFGQGTRLTVV.

CDR3 in amino acids: CASGLRPGLAGRETQYF. In nucleotides, the CDR3 is TGTGCTAGTGGTCTCCGACCGGGACTAGCGGGAAGGGAGACCCAGTACTTC. This sequence joins TRBV12-5 and TRBJ2-5; 13 positions agree with TRBD2. Looked up from germline, CDR1 is LGHNT and CDR2 is FRNRAP. J lost 5 bases, V lost 5 bases, and 11 bases had no gene match. The CDR3 has 17 residues. The full variable domain, in which reference TRBV12-5 and TRBJ2-5 provide the parts outside the CDR3, is DARVTQTPRHKVTEMGQEVTMRCQPILGHNTVFWYRQTMMQGLELLAYFRNRAPLDDSGMPKDRFSAEMPDATLATLKIQPSEPRDSAVYFCASGLRPGLAGRETQYFGPGTRLLVL.

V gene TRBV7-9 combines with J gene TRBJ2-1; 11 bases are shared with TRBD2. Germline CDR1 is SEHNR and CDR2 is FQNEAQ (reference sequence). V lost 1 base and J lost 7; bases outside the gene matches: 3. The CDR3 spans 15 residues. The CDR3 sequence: CASSLVAGGLNEQFF. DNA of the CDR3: TGTGCCAGCAGCTTAGTAGCGGGGGGGCTTAATGAGCAGTTCTTC.

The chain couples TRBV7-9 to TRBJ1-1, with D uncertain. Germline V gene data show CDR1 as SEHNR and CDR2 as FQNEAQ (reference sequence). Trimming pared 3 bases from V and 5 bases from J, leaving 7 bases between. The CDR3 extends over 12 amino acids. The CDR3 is CASSLAGTEAFF. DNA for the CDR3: TGTGCCAGCAGCTTGGCGGGGACTGAAGCTTTCTTT.

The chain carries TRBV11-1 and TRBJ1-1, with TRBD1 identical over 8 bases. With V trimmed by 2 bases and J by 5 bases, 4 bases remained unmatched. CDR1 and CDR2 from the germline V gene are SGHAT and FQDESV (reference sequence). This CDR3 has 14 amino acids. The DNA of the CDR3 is TGTGCCAGCAGCTTAATGACAGGGGAGACTGAAGCTTTCTTT. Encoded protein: CASSLMTGETEAFF.

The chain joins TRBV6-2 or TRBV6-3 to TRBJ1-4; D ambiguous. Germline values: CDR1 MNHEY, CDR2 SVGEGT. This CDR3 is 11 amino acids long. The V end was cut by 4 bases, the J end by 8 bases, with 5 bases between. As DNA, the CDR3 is TGTGCCAGCAGTTCTGTCGAAAAACTGTTTTTT. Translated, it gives CASSSVEKLFF.

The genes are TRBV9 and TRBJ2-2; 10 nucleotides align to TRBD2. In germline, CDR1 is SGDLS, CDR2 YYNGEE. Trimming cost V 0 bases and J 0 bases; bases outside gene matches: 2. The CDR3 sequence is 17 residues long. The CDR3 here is CASSVATSGSNTGELFF. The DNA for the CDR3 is TGTGCCAGCAGCGTAGCGACTAGCGGGTCGAACACCGGGGAGCTGTTTTTT.

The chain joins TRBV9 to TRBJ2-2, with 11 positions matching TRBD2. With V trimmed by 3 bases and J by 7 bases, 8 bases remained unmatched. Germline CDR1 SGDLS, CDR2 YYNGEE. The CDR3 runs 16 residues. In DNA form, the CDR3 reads TGTGCCAGCAGCGGGCTAGCGGGGGGTAGCGACGGGGAGCTGTTTTTT. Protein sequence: CASSGLAGGSDGELFF.

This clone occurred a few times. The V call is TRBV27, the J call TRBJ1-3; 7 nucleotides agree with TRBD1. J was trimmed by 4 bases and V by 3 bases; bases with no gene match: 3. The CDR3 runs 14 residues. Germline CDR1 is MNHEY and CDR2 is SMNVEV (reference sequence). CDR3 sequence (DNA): TGTGCCAGCAGTTTTACAGGGGACGGAAACACCATATATTTT. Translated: CASSFTGDGNTIYF.

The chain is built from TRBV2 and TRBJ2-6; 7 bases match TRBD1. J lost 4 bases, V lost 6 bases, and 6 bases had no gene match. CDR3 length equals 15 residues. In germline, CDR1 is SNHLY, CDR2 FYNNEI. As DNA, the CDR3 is TGTGCCAGCAGAGAAACAGGGGTAGGGGCCAACGTCCTGACTTTC. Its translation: CASRETGVGANVLTF. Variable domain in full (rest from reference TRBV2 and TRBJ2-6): EPEVTQTPSHQVTQMGQEVILRCVPISNHLYFYWYRQILGQKVEFLVSFYNNEISEKSEIFDDQFSVERPDGSNFTLKIRSTKLEDSAMYFCASRETGVGANVLTFGAGSRLTVL.

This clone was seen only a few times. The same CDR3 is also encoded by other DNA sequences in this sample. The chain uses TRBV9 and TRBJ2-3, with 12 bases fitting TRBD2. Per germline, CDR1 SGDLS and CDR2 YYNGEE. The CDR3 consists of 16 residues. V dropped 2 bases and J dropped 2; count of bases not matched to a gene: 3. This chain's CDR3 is CASSVGTSGLTDTQYF. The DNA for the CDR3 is TGTGCCAGCAGCGTTGGGACTAGCGGGCTCACAGATACGCAGTATTTT.

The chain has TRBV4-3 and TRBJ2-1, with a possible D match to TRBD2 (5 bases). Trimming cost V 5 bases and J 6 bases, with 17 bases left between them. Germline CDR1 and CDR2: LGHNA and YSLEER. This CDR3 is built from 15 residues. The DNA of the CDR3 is TGCGCCAGCAGCTCCCGAGGAGTAGGAGGCAATGAGCAGTTCTTC. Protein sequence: CASSSRGVGGNEQFF.